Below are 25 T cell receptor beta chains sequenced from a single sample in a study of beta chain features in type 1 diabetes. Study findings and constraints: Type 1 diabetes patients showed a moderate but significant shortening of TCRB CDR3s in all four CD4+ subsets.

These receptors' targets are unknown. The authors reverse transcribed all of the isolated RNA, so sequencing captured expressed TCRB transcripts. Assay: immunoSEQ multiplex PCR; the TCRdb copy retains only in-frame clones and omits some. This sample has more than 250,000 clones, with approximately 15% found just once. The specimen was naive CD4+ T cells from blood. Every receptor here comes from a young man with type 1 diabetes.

The CDR3 DNA reads as TGTGCCAGCAGCAAATATGCAGGACTAGCCAAAAACATTCAGTACTTC. The encoded protein is CASSKYAGLAKNIQYF. The rearrangement joins TRBV21-1 to TRBJ2-4; TRBD2, the table's D call, lacks a check against the DNA. TRBV21-1 is a known pseudogene. The length of the CDR3 is 16 residues.

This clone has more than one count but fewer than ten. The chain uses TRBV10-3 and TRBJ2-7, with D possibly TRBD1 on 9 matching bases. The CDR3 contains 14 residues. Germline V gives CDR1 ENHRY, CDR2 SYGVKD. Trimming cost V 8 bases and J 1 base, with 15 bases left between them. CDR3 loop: CAIREGQGSYEQYF. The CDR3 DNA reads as TGTGCCATCCGGGAGGGACAGGGTTCCTACGAGCAGTACTTC.

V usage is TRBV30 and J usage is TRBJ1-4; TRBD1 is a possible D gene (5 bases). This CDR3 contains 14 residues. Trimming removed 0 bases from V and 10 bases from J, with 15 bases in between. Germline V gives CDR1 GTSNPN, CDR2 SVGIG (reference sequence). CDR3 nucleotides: TGTGCCTGGAGTGTACAGCAGGGAAGGGGAAAACTGTTTTTT. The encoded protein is CAWSVQQGRGKLFF.

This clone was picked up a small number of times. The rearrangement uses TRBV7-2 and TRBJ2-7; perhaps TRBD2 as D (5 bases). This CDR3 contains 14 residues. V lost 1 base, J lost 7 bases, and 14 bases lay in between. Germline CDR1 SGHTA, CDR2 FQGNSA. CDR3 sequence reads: CASSLGQVRGEQYF. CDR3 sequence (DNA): TGTGCCAGCAGCTTAGGCCAAGTTCGGGGAGAGCAGTACTTC.

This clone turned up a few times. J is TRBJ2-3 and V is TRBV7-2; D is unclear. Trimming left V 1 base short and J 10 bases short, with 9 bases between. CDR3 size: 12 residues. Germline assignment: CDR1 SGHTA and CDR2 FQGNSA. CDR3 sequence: CASSLVSRSQYF. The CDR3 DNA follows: TGTGCCAGCAGCTTAGTCTCTCGTTCGCAGTATTTT.

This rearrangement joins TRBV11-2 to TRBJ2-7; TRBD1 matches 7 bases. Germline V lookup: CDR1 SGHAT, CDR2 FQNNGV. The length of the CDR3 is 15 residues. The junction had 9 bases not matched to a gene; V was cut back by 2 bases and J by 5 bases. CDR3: CASSLLGTAVNEQYF. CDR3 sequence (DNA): TGTGCCAGCAGCTTACTAGGGACAGCGGTTAACGAGCAGTACTTC.

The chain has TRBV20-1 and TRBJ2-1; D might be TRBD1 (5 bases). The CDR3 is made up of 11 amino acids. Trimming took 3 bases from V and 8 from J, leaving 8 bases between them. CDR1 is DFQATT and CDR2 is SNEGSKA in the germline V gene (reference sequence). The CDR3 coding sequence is TGCAGTGCTAGGGGGCCCCATGAGCAGTTCTTC. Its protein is CSARGPHEQFF.

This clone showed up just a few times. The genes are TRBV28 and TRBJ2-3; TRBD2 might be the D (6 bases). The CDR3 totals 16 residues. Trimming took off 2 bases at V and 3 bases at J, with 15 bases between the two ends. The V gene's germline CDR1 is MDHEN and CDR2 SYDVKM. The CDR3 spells CASSLPSGTGTDTQYF. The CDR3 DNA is TGTGCCAGCAGTTTACCTTCGGGGACTGGAACAGATACGCAGTATTTT.

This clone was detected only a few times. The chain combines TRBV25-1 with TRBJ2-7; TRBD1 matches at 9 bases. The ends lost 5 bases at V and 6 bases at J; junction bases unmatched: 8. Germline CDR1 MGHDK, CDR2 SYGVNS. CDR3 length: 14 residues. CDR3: CASSSRTGVGEQYF. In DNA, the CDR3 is TGTGCCAGCAGTTCCCGGACAGGGGTAGGCGAGCAGTACTTC.

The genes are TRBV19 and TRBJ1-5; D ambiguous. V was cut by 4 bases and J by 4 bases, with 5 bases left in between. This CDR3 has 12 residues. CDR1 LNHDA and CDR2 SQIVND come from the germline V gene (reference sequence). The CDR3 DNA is TGTGCCAGTAGTACGCGGAATCAGCCCCAGCATTTT. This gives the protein CASSTRNQPQHF.

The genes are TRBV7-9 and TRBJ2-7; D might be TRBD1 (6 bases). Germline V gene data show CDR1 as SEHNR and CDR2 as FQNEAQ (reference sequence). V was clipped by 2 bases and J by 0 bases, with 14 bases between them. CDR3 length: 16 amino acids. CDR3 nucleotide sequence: TGTGCCAGCAGCTTAACACCGGGACAAGGCTCCTACGAGCAGTACTTC. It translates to CASSLTPGQGSYEQYF. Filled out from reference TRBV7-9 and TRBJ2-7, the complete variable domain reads DTGVSQNPRHKITKRGQNVTFRCDPISEHNRLYWYRQTLGQGPEFLTYFQNEAQLEKSRLLSDRFSAERPKGSFSTLEIQRTEQGDSAMYLCASSLTPGQGSYEQYFGPGTRLTVT.

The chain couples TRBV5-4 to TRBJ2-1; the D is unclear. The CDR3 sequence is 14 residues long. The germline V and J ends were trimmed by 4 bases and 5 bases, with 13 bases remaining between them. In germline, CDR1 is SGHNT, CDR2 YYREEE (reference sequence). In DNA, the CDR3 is TGTGCCAGCAGCCTTCGTGGAGCCGACAATGAGCAGTTCTTC. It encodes CASSLRGADNEQFF. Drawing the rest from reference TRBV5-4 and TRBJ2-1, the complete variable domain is ETGVTQSPTHLIKTRGQQVTLRCSSQSGHNTVSWYQQALGQGPQFIFQYYREEENGRGNFPPRFSGLQFPNYSSELNVNALELDDSALYLCASSLRGADNEQFFGPGTRLTVL.

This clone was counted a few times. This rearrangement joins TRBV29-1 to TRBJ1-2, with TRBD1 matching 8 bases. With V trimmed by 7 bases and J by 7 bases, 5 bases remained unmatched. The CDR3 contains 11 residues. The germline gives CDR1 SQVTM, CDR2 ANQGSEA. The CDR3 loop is CSADRGAGYTF. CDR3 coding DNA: TGCAGCGCCGACAGGGGCGCTGGCTACACCTTC. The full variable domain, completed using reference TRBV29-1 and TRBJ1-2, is SAVISQKPSRDICQRGTSLTIQCQVDSQVTMMFWYRQQPGQSLTLIATANQGSEATYESGFVIDKFPISRPNLTFSTLTVSNMSPEDSSIYLCSADRGAGYTFGSGTRLTVV.

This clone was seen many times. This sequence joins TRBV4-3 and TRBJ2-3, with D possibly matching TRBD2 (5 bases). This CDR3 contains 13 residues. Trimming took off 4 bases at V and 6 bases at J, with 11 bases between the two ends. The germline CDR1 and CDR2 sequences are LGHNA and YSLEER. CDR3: CASSRGGGDTQYF. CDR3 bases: TGCGCCAGCAGCCGAGGAGGCGGCGATACGCAGTATTTT.

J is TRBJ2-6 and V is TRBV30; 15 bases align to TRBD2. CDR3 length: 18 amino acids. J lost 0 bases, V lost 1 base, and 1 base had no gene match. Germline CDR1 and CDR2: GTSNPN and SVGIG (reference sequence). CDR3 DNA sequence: TGTGCCTGGAGTGGGACTAGCGGGAGGGTCTCTGGGGCCAACGTCCTGACTTTC. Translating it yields CAWSGTSGRVSGANVLTF. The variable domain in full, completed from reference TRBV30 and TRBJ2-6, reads SQTIHQWPATLVQPVGSPLSLECTVEGTSNPNLYWYRQAAGRGLQLLFYSVGIGQISSEVPQNLSASRPQDRQFILSSKKLLLSDSGFYLCAWSGTSGRVSGANVLTFGAGSRLTVL.

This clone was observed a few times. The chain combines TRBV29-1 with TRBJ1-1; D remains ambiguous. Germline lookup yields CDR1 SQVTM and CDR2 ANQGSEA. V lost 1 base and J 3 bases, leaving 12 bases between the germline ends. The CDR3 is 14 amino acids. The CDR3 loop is CSVEGLREDTEAFF. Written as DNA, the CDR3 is TGCAGCGTTGAAGGGCTAAGGGAGGACACTGAAGCTTTCTTT. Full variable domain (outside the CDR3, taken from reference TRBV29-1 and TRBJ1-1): SAVISQKPSRDICQRGTSLTIQCQVDSQVTMMFWYRQQPGQSLTLIATANQGSEATYESGFVIDKFPISRPNLTFSTLTVSNMSPEDSSIYLCSVEGLREDTEAFFGQGTRLTVV.

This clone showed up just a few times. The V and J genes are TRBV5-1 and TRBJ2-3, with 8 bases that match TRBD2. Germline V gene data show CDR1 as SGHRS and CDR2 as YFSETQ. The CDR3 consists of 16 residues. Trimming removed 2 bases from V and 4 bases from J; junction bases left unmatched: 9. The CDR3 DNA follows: TGCGCCAGCAGCTTAAGGACGGGGGGGCCCGCAGATACGCAGTATTTT. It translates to CASSLRTGGPADTQYF.

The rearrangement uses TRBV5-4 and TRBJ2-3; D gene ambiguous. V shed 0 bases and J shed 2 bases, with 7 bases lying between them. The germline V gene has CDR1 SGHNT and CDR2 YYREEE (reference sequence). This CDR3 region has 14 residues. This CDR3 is CASSLVISTDTQYF. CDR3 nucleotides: TGTGCCAGCAGCTTGGTTATCTCCACAGATACGCAGTATTTT. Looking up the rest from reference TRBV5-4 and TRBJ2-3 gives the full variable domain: ETGVTQSPTHLIKTRGQQVTLRCSSQSGHNTVSWYQQALGQGPQFIFQYYREEENGRGNFPPRFSGLQFPNYSSELNVNALELDDSALYLCASSLVISTDTQYFGPGTRLTVL.

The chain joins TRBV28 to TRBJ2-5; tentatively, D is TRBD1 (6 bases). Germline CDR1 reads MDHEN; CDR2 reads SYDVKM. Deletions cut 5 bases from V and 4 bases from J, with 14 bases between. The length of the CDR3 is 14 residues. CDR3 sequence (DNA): TGTGCCAGCAGTGAGCCGGGACACCTAGAGACCCAGTACTTC. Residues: CASSEPGHLETQYF. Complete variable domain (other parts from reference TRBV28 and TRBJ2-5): DVKVTQSSRYLVKRTGEKVFLECVQDMDHENMFWYRQDPGLGLRLIYFSYDVKMKEKGDIPEGYSVSREKKERFSLILESASTNQTSMYLCASSEPGHLETQYFGPGTRLLVL.

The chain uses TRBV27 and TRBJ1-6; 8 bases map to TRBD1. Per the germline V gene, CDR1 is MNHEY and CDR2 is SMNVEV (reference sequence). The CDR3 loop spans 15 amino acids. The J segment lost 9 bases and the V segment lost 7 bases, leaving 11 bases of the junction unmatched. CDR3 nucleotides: TGTGCCAGCAACCCGACAGGGGACGTCGGTTCACCCCTCCACTTT. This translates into CASNPTGDVGSPLHF.

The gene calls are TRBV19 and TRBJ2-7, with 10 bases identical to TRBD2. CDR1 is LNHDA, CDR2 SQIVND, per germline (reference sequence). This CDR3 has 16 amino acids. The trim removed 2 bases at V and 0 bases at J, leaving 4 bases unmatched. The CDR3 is CASSISSGGASYEQYF. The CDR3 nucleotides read TGTGCCAGTAGTATATCGAGCGGGGGGGCCTCCTACGAGCAGTACTTC.

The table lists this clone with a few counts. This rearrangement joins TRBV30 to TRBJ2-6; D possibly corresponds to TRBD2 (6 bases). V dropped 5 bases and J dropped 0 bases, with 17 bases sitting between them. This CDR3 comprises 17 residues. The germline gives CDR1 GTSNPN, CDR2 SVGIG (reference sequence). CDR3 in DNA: TGTGCCTGGGGTGGGACGAGGGACTCCTCTGGGGCCAACGTCCTGACTTTC. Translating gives CAWGGTRDSSGANVLTF. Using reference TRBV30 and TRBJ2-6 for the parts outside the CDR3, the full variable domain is SQTIHQWPATLVQPVGSPLSLECTVEGTSNPNLYWYRQAAGRGLQLLFYSVGIGQISSEVPQNLSASRPQDRQFILSSKKLLLSDSGFYLCAWGGTRDSSGANVLTFGAGSRLTVL.

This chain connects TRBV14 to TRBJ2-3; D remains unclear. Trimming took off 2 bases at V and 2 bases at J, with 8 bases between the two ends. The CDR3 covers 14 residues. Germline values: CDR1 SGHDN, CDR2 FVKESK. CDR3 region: CASSQRRNTDTQYF. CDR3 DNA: TGTGCCAGCAGCCAACGGCGGAACACAGATACGCAGTATTTT.

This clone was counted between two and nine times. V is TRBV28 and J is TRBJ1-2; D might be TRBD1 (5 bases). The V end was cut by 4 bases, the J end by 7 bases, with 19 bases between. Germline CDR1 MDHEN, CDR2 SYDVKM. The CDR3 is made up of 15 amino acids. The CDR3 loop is CASSYPGREPSGYTF. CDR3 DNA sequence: TGTGCCAGCAGTTATCCGGGCAGGGAACCGAGTGGCTACACCTTC.

The CDR3 region has the DNA TGTGCCAGCAGTTCGAATGACAGGGTCCCCCACTTT. Translating gives CASSSNDRVPHF. The rearrangement links TRBV28 to TRBJ1-6, with 7 bases aligning to TRBD1. Per the germline V gene, CDR1 is MDHEN and CDR2 is SYDVKM. CDR3 length: 12 residues. The J segment lost 18 bases and the V segment lost 4 bases, leaving 9 bases of the junction unmatched.